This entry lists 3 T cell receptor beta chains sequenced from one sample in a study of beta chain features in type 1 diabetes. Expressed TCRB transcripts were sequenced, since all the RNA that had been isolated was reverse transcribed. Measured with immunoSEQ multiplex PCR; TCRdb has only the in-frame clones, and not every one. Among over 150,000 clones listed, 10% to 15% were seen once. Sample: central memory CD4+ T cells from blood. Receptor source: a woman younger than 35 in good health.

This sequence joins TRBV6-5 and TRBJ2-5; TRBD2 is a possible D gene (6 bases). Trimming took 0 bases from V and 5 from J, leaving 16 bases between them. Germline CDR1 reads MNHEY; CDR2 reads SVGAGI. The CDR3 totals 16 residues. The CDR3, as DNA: TGTGCCAGCAGTTACTCGAATCTAGCGCGAACGGAGACCCAGTACTTC. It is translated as CASSYSNLARTETQYF.

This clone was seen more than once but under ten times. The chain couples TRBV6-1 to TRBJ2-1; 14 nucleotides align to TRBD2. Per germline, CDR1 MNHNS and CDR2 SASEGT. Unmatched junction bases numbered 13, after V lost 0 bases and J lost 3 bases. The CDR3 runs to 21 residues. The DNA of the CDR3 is TGTGCCAGCAGTGAAGCGTTTGGTATTGGACTAGCGGGAGGAATCTACAATGAGCAGTTCTTC. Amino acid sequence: CASSEAFGIGLAGGIYNEQFF.

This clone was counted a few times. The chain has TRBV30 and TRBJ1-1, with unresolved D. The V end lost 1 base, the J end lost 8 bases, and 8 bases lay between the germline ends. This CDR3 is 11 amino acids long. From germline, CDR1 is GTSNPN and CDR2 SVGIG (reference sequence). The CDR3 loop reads CAWSGPYEAFF. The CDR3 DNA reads TGTGCCTGGAGTGGGCCATACGAAGCTTTCTTT.